The 29 T cell receptor beta chains in this list originate from one sample, sequenced in a study of blood T cell repertoires in COVID-19. Sequenced by immunoSEQ multiplex PCR; TCRdb stores in-frame clones only, minus some. The data hold around 200,000 clones, with around 88% observed a single time. The sample consisted of PBMCs or T cells enriched from blood (not recorded which). All receptors come from a man aged 35 to 55 with acute COVID-19.

The chain uses TRBV5-1 and TRBJ2-5; 7 bases agree with TRBD2. The germline V gene has CDR1 SGHRS and CDR2 YFSETQ. With 0 bases clipped from V and 1 base from J, the junction kept 6 bases outside the gene matches. The CDR3 runs to 16 residues. The CDR3 DNA follows: TGCGCCAGCAGCTTGGTTCTAGCGGTGGGCCAAGAGACCCAGTACTTC. Translation gives CASSLVLAVGQETQYF. Full variable domain (remainder filled in from reference TRBV5-1 and TRBJ2-5): KAGVTQTPRYLIKTRGQQVTLSCSPISGHRSVSWYQQTPGQGLQFLFEYFSETQRNKGNFPGRFSGRQFSNSRSEMNVSTLELGDSALYLCASSLVLAVGQETQYFGPGTRLLVL.

The rearrangement joins TRBV3-1 (or the pseudogene TRBV3-2) to TRBJ2-3, with D unclear. The germline V gene encodes CDR1 LGHDT and CDR2 YNNKEL (reference sequence). The ends were cut back, 1 base at V and 6 bases at J, with 8 bases in the middle. This CDR3 is built from 13 residues. This CDR3 is CASSQVGSDTQYF. DNA for the CDR3: TGTGCCAGCAGCCAAGTGGGCTCCGATACGCAGTATTTT.

This clone was counted only a few times. The gene calls are TRBV7-8 and TRBJ1-3; maybe TRBD1 (5 bases). The germline CDR1 and CDR2 sequences are SGHVS and FQNEAQ. There are 15 residues in the CDR3. V lost 6 bases, J lost 0 bases, and 12 bases lay in between. CDR3 DNA sequence: TGTGCCAGCAGAGGAGGGACCAACTCTGGAAACACCATATATTTT. Amino acid sequence: CASRGGTNSGNTIYF.

This clone has a single count. The V call is TRBV14, the J call TRBJ2-2, with 10 positions matching TRBD1. Trimming at V came to 5 bases and at J to 7 bases, leaving 7 bases not matched to a gene. Germline-derived CDR1 and CDR2 are SGHDN and FVKESK. This CDR3 has 15 amino acids. The CDR3: CASSIPGQGFGELFF. CDR3 sequence (DNA): TGTGCCAGCAGCATTCCGGGACAGGGGTTCGGGGAGCTGTTTTTT.

This sequence joins TRBV19 and TRBJ2-7; TRBD2 matches at 10 bases. The J segment lost 1 base and the V segment lost 4 bases, leaving 4 bases of the junction unmatched. Germline V lookup: CDR1 LNHDA, CDR2 SQIVND (reference sequence). The CDR3 spans 15 residues. CDR3 loop: CASSTRTSGSYEQYF. CDR3 DNA: TGTGCCAGTAGTACTAGGACTAGCGGTTCCTACGAGCAGTACTTC.

The rearrangement joins TRBV3-1 (or the pseudogene TRBV3-2) to TRBJ2-7, with D possibly TRBD2 on 5 matching bases. The CDR3 extends over 12 amino acids. Per germline, CDR1 LGHDT and CDR2 YNNKEL (reference sequence). Trimming took off 3 bases at V and 8 bases at J, with 11 bases between the two ends. CDR3 in amino acids: CASSHAGGQQYF. Written as DNA, the CDR3 is TGTGCCAGCAGCCACGCCGGCGGGCAGCAGTACTTC.

The genes are TRBV7-8 and TRBJ2-7; the D gene is possibly TRBD2 (6 bases). Per germline, CDR1 SGHVS and CDR2 FQNEAQ. The CDR3 runs to 14 residues. V lost 7 bases and J lost 2, with 15 bases in between. The CDR3 DNA follows: TGTGCCAGCACCAGCGCGGGGCAGGCCTACGAGCAGTACTTC. Its translation: CASTSAGQAYEQYF.

This sequence joins TRBV28 and TRBJ2-5, with TRBD2 identical over 11 bases. From germline, CDR1 is MDHEN and CDR2 SYDVKM. This CDR3 region has 16 residues. After removal of 5 bases from V and 1 base from J, the junction contained 6 bases not matched to a gene. As DNA, the CDR3 is TGTGCCAGCAGTCCCCAGGGACTAGCGGCCCAAGAGACCCAGTACTTC. Its protein is CASSPQGLAAQETQYF.

The chain carries TRBV6-5 and TRBJ2-7; TRBD2 is a possible D gene (5 bases). The germline V and J ends were trimmed by 8 bases and 5 bases, with 19 bases remaining between them. From germline, CDR1 is MNHEY and CDR2 SVGAGI. The CDR3 spans 14 residues. This CDR3 is CASVLLWGVDEQYF. CDR3 DNA: TGTGCCAGCGTACTTCTGTGGGGAGTCGACGAGCAGTACTTC.

The rearrangement links TRBV7-9 to TRBJ2-7; 9 nucleotides line up with TRBD1. Unmatched junction bases numbered 2, after V lost 3 bases and J lost 2 bases. CDR1 is SEHNR, CDR2 FQNEAQ, per germline (reference sequence). The CDR3 is 14 amino acids. The CDR3 nucleotides are TGTGCCAGCAGCTTCCGGGACAGGGCCTACGAGCAGTACTTC. Its protein is CASSFRDRAYEQYF.

This sequence joins TRBV5-5 and TRBJ1-6, with D unclear. Looked up from germline, CDR1 is SGHKS and CDR2 is YYEKEE (reference sequence). The CDR3 runs to 16 residues. V lost 6 bases, J lost 7 bases, and 20 bases lay in between. The CDR3 spells CASTGVGSGGNSPLHF. CDR3 bases: TGTGCCAGCACCGGGGTGGGTTCTGGAGGCAATTCACCCCTCCACTTT.

The genes are TRBV19 and TRBJ2-1, with D possibly TRBD1 on 5 matching bases. The V end lost 7 bases, the J end lost 10 bases, and 11 bases lay between the germline ends. The CDR3 is made up of 11 amino acids. The germline CDR1 and CDR2 sequences are LNHDA and SQIVND (reference sequence). CDR3 bases: TGTGCCAGTACGCTAGGGGTAGAGCAGTTCTTC. Protein product: CASTLGVEQFF.

Only a few counts were recorded for this clone. The chain uses TRBV5-1 and TRBJ2-3, with 10 bases identical to TRBD2. Per the germline V gene, CDR1 is SGHRS and CDR2 is YFSETQ. There are 18 residues in the CDR3. V gave up 0 bases and J gave up 2 bases; unmatched junction bases: 9. The CDR3 sequence is CASSLEGGAGGITDTQYF. CDR3 DNA sequence: TGCGCCAGCAGCTTGGAAGGTGGAGCGGGAGGGATCACAGATACGCAGTATTTT.

The chain has TRBV7-8 and TRBJ2-1, with TRBD1 as a possible D gene (6 bases). This CDR3 region has 13 residues. V lost 5 bases and J lost 10, with 15 bases in between. Germline values: CDR1 SGHVS, CDR2 FQNEAQ. For the CDR3, the DNA is TGTGCCAGCAGCGAGTTCCCAGGGGTGGAGCAGTTCTTC. This sequence encodes CASSEFPGVEQFF.

The chain has TRBV19 and TRBJ1-2; D possibly corresponds to TRBD1 (6 bases). The CDR3 sequence is 18 residues long. From germline, CDR1 is LNHDA and CDR2 SQIVND (reference sequence). Trimming stripped 7 bases from V and 0 bases from J, with 24 bases between. This CDR3 is CASTPLGGELATNYGYTF. DNA of the CDR3: TGTGCCAGTACCCCTCTAGGGGGGGAACTGGCTACTAACTATGGCTACACCTTC.

The chain employs TRBV7-6 and TRBJ2-2, with 7 bases identical to TRBD1. Germline V gene lookup returns CDR1 SGHVS and CDR2 FNYEAQ. J was trimmed by 3 bases and V by 4 bases; bases with no gene match: 2. The CDR3 is made up of 14 amino acids. CDR3 coding DNA: TGTGCCAGCAGCTCTACAGGGGACACCGGGGAGCTGTTTTTT. It yields the protein CASSSTGDTGELFF. The variable domain in full, with the rest retrieved from reference TRBV7-6 and TRBJ2-2, is GAGVSQSPRYKVTKRGQDVALRCDPISGHVSLYWYRQALGQGPEFLTYFNYEAQQDKSGLPNDRFSAERPEGSISTLTIQRTEQRDSAMYRCASSSTGDTGELFFGEGSRLTVL.

In DNA, the CDR3 is TGTGCCAGCAGCCCACAAGCGGGGATCTATTCCCACGAGCAGTACTTC. This gives the protein CASSPQAGIYSHEQYF. The chain links TRBV9 to TRBJ2-7, with 7 positions matching TRBD2. The CDR3 length is 16 residues. Germline trimming cut 4 bases from V and 5 bases from J; bases unmatched to any gene: 15. The V gene's germline CDR1 is SGDLS and CDR2 YYNGEE.

The chain employs TRBV7-9 and TRBJ1-6, with 7 bases aligning to TRBD1. Trimming cost V 3 bases and J 8 bases; bases outside gene matches: 13. The CDR3 has 17 residues. Germline V gene lookup returns CDR1 SEHNR and CDR2 FQNEAQ (reference sequence). The DNA of the CDR3 is TGTGCCAGCAGCTTGGGGCTAACCGGGACAGATCATTCACCCCTCCACTTT. Its protein is CASSLGLTGTDHSPLHF.

About this clone itself: A junction end diverges from the germline sequence, so it may reflect a read error. This sequence joins TRBV30 and TRBJ2-7; D may be TRBD2 (6 bases). The V gene's germline CDR1 is GTSNPN and CDR2 SVGIG (reference sequence). The CDR3 loop spans 9 amino acids. The CDR3 DNA is TGTGCCTGGGCGGGATTGAAGCACTTC. Translation gives CAWAGLKHF.

The J gene is TRBJ2-3, the V gene TRBV6-5, with TRBD1 matching over 11 bases. This CDR3 is built from 15 residues. Losses at the gene ends were 1 base for V and 5 bases for J; bases not matched to a gene: 2. Per germline, CDR1 MNHEY and CDR2 SVGAGI. In DNA, the CDR3 is TGTGCCAGCAGTTACTTGGGACAGGGGGGAGATACGCAGTATTTT. Amino acids: CASSYLGQGGDTQYF.

This clone has only a few counts. This chain links TRBV24-1 with TRBJ1-3, with TRBD1 matching over 9 bases. Germline-derived CDR1 and CDR2 are KGHDR and SFDVKD. The CDR3 runs 15 residues. The V segment lost 10 bases and the J segment 0 bases; nucleotides outside the gene matches: 6. CDR3 amino acids: CATRMGQGSGNTIYF. In DNA, the CDR3 is TGTGCCACGAGGATGGGACAGGGCTCTGGAAACACCATATATTTT.

V is TRBV7-3 and J is TRBJ2-3; 12 bases agree with TRBD2. Trimming took 5 bases from V and 6 from J; bases not matched to a gene: 9. CDR1 is SGHTA and CDR2 is FQGTGA in the germline V gene. The CDR3 runs 16 residues. The CDR3 is CASSLLAGGPPDTQYF. For the CDR3, the DNA is TGTGCCAGCAGCCTCCTAGCGGGAGGGCCCCCCGATACGCAGTATTTT.

The chain has TRBV28 and TRBJ1-1; TRBD1 matches at 10 bases. The germline CDR1 and CDR2 sequences are MDHEN and SYDVKM. The length of the CDR3 is 15 residues. With V trimmed by 4 bases and J by 6 bases, 8 bases remained unmatched. This CDR3 is CASSSMTGGRPEAFF. The CDR3 DNA reads TGTGCCAGCAGTTCTATGACAGGGGGCCGACCTGAAGCTTTCTTT.

The sample holds a few counts of this clone. The chain recombines TRBV5-1 with TRBJ1-6; no firm D call. Trimming stripped 9 bases from V and 5 bases from J, with 21 bases between. CDR3 length: 16 amino acids. Germline values: CDR1 SGHRS, CDR2 YFSETQ. CDR3 in DNA: TGCGCCAAATCGACCGGGAGGGCCCCTAATAATTCACCCCTCCACTTT. Protein: CAKSTGRAPNNSPLHF.

The chain recombines TRBV5-4 with TRBJ1-2, with D possibly matching TRBD1 (5 bases). Germline V gives CDR1 SGHNT, CDR2 YYREEE (reference sequence). Trimming took off 0 bases at V and 4 bases at J, with 7 bases between the two ends. This CDR3 region has 13 residues. CDR3 DNA sequence: TGTGCCAGCAGCTTGGGGGGCTCCTATGGCTACACCTTC. This encodes CASSLGGSYGYTF.

V usage is TRBV7-8 and J usage is TRBJ2-2; possibly TRBD1 for D (6 bases). Germline CDR1 SGHVS, CDR2 FQNEAQ. V lost 8 bases and J 3 bases, leaving 22 bases between the germline ends. The CDR3 is made up of 17 amino acids. The CDR3 nucleotides read TGTGCCAGCCGGCCCCGGAGAGAGGGGGTTTACACCGGGGAGCTGTTTTTT. This gives the protein CASRPRREGVYTGELFF.

The chain has TRBV11-2 and TRBJ2-3, with 8 bases lining up with TRBD1. With 5 bases clipped from V and 4 bases from J, the junction kept 8 bases outside the gene matches. The germline V gene encodes CDR1 SGHAT and CDR2 FQNNGV. The CDR3 is made up of 15 amino acids. CDR3: CASSPGTGGADTQYF. In DNA, the CDR3 is TGTGCCAGCAGCCCGGGGACAGGAGGGGCAGATACGCAGTATTTT. The whole variable domain, remainder taken from reference TRBV11-2 and TRBJ2-3, is EAGVAQSPRYKIIEKRQSVAFWCNPISGHATLYWYQQILGQGPKLLIQFQNNGVVDDSQLPKDRFSAERLKGVDSTLKIQPAKLEDSAVYLCASSPGTGGADTQYFGPGTRLTVL.

V and J are TRBV27 and TRBJ2-7; 10 nucleotides match TRBD1. In germline, CDR1 is MNHEY, CDR2 SMNVEV (reference sequence). The CDR3 contains 15 residues. The V gene end was trimmed by 1 base and the J gene end by 6 bases; junction bases not matched to a gene: 6. DNA of the CDR3: TGTGCCAGCAGTTTATTACGGGACAGGGGAACCGAGCAGTACTTC. This encodes CASSLLRDRGTEQYF.

The chain employs TRBV28 and TRBJ1-1; possibly TRBD1 for D (6 bases). From germline, CDR1 is MDHEN and CDR2 SYDVKM. This CDR3 comprises 15 residues. V was cut by 6 bases and J by 0 bases, with 14 bases left in between. CDR3: CASSFETGVNTEAFF. CDR3 bases: TGTGCCAGCAGCTTCGAGACAGGAGTGAACACTGAAGCTTTCTTT.